What follows are 2 T cell receptor beta chains derived from one specimen sequenced in a study of graft-versus-host responses after intestinal transplantation. The protocol was immunoSEQ multiplex PCR, while the TCRdb copy is restricted to in-frame clones and leaves out a portion. The table has fewer than 110,000 clones, 87% seen once. These receptors' antigens are unknown. The sample consisted of unstimulated CD4+ T cells sorted from spleen or lymph node cells, taken before transplant. The source of these receptors is a human donor who was the organ donor for an intestinal transplant.

The chain has TRBV25-1 and TRBJ1-1; D is ambiguous. Germline CDR1 MGHDK, CDR2 SYGVNS. Trimming pared 2 bases from V and 1 base from J, leaving 17 bases between. The CDR3 spans 17 residues. The CDR3 reads CASSELGVLGENTEAFF. The CDR3 DNA reads TGTGCCAGCAGTGAACTCGGTGTACTGGGTGAGAACACTGAAGCTTTCTTT.

DNA of the CDR3: TGTGCCAGCAGCCAGACAAATAGCGGGAGACGGCCCGATGAGCAGTTCTTC. Translation gives CASSQTNSGRRPDEQFF. The chain has TRBV7-9 and TRBJ2-1; 9 positions agree with TRBD2. Looked up from germline, CDR1 is SEHNR and CDR2 is FQNEAQ (reference sequence). The CDR3 totals 17 residues. The V and J ends lost 5 bases and 8 bases, in that order; junction bases with no gene match: 16.